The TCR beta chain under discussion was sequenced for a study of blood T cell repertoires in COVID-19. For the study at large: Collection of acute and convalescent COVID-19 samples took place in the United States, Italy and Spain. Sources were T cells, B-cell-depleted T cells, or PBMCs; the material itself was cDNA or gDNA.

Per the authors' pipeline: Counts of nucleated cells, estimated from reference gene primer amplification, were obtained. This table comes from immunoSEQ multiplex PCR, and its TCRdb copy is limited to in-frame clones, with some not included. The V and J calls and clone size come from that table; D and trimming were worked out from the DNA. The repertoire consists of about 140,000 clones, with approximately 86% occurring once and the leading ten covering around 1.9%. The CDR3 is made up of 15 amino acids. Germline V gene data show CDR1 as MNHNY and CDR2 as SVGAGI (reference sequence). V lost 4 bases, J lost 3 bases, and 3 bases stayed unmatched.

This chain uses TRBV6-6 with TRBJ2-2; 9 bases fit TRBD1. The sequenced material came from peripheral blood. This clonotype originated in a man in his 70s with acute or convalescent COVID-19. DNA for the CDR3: TGTGCCAGCAGTTCGACAGGGGGGTACACCGGGGAGCTGTTTTTT. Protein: CASSSTGGYTGELFF.